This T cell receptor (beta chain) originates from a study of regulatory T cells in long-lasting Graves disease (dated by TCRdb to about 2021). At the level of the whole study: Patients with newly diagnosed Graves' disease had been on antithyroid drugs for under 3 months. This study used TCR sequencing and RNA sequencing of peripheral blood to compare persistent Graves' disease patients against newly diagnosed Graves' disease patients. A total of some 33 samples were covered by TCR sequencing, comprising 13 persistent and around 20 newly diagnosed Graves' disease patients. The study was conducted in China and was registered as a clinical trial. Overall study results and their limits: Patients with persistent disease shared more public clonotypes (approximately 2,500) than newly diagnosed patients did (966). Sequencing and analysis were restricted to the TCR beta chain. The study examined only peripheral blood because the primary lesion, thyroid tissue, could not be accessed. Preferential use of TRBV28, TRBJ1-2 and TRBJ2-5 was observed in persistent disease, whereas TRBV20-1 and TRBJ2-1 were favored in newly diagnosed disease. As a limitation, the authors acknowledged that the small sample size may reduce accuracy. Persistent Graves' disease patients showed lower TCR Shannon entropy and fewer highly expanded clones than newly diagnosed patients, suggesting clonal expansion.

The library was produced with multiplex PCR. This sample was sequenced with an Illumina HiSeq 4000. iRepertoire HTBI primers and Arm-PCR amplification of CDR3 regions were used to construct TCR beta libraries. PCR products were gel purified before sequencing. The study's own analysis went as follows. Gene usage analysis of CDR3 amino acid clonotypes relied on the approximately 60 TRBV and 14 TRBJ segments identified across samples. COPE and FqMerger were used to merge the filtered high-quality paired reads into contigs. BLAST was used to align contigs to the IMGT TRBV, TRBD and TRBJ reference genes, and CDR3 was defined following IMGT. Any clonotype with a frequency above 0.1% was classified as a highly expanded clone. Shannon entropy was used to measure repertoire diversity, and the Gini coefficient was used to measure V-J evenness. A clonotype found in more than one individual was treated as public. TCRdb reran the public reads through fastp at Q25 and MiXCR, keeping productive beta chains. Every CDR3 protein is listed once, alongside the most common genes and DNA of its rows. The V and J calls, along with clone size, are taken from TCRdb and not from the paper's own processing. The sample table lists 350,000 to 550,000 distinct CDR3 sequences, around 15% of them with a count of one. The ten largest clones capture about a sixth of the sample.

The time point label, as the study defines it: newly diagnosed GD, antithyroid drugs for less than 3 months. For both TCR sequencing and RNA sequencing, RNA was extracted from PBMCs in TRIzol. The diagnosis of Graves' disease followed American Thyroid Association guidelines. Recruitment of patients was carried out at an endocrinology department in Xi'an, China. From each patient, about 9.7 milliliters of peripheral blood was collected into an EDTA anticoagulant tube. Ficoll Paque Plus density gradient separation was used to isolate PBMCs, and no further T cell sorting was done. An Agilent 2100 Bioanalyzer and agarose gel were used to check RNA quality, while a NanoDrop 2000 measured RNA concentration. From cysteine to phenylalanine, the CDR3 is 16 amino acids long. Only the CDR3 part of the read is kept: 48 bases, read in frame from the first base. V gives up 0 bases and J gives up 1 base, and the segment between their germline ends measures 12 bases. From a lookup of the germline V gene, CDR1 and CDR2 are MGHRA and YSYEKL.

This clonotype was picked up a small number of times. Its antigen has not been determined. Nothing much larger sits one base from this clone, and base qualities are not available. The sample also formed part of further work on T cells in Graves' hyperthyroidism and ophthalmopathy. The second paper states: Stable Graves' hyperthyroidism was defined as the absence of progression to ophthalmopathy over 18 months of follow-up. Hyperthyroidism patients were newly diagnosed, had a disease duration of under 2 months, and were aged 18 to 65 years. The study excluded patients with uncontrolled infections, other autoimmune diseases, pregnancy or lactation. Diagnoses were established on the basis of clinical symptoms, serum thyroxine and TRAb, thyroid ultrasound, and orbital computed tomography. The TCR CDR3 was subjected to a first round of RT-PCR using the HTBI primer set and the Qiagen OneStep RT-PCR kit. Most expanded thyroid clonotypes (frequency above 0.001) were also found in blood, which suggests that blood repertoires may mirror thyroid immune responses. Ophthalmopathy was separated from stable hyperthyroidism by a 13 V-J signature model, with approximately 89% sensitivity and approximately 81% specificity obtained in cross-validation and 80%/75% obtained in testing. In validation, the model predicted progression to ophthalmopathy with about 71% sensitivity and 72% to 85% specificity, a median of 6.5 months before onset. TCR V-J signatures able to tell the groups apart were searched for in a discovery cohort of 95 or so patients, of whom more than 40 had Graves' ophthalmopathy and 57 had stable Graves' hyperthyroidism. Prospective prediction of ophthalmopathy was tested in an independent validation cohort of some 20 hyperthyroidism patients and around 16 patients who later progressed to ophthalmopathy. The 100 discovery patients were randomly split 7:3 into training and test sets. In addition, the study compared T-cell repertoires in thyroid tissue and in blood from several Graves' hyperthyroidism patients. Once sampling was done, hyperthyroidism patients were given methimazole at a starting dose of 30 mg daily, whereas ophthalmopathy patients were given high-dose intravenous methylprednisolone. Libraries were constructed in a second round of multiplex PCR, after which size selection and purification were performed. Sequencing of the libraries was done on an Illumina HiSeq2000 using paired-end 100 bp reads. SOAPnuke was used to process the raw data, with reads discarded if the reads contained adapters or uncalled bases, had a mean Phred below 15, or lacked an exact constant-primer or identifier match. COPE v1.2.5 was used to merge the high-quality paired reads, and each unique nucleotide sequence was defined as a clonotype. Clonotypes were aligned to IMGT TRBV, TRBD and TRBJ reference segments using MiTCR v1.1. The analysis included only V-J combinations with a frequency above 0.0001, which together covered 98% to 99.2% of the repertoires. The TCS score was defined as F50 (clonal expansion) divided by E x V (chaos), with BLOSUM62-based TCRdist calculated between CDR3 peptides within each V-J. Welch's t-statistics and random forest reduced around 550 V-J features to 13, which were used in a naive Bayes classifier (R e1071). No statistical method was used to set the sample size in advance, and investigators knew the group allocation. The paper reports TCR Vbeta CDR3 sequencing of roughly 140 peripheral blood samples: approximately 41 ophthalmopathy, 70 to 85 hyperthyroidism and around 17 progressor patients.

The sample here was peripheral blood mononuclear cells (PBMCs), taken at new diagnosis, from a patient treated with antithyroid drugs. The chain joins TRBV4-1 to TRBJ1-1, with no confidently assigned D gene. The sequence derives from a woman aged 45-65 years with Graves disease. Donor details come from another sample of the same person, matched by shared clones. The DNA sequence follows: TGCGCCAGCAGCCAAGAAGGGTGGAGAGGGAACACTGAAGCTTTCTTT. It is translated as CASSQEGWRGNTEAFF.